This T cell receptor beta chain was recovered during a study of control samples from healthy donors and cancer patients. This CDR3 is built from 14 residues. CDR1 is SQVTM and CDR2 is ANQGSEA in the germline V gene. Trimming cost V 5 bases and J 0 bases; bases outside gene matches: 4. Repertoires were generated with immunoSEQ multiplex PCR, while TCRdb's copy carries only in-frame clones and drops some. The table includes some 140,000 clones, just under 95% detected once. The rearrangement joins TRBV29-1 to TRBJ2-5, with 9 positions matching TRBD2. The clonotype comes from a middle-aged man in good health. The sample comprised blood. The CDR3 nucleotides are TGCAGCGTTCTAAGCGGGGGGTACCAAGAGACCCAGTACTTC. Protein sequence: CSVLSGGYQETQYF.